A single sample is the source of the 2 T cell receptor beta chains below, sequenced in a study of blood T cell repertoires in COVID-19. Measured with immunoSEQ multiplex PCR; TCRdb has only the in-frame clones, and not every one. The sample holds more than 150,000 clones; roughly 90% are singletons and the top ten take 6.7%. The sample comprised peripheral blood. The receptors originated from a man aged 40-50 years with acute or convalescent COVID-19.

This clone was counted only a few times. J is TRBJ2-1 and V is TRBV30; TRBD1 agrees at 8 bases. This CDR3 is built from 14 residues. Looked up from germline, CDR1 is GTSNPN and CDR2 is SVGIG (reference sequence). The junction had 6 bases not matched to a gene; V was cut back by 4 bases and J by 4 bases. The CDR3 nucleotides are TGTGCCTGGACAGGGGGCCAAAGGTACAATGAGCAGTTCTTC. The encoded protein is CAWTGGQRYNEQFF. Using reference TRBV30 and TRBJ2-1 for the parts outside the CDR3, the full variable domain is SQTIHQWPATLVQPVGSPLSLECTVEGTSNPNLYWYRQAAGRGLQLLFYSVGIGQISSEVPQNLSASRPQDRQFILSSKKLLLSDSGFYLCAWTGGQRYNEQFFGPGTRLTVL.

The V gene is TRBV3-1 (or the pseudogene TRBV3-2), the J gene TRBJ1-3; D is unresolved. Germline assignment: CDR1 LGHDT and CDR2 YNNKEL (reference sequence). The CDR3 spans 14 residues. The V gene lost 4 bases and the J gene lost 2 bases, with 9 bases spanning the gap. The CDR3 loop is CASSPLGAGNTIYF. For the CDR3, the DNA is TGTGCCAGCAGCCCCCTCGGGGCTGGAAACACCATATATTTT.